In its sample, the clone carrying this TCR beta chain was seen many times. Its antigen is not known. The sample comes from a study of neurological immune-mediated disorders. Regarding the study as a whole: None of the CDR3 amino acid sequences found in expanded clones was shared across subjects. This suggests that the TCR-beta repertoires were private in all groups.

The CDR3 runs 17 residues. Looked up from germline, CDR1 is LGHDT and CDR2 is YNNKEL (reference sequence). Trimming shortened V by 0 bases and J by 1 base, and 13 bases separated the two germline ends. One entry per CDR3 protein, called by TCRdb with MiXCR from the 5' RACE reads. The repertoire has under 80,000 distinct CDR3 sequences, around a tenth of them found once; the top ten carry 1.5% to 2%. This sequence was found in a man aged 45-65 years in good health. The V gene is TRBV3-1, the J gene TRBJ2-4; D is possibly TRBD1 (5 bases). Sample: PBMCs. CDR3 region: CASSQERRGAAKNIQYF. As DNA, the CDR3 is TGTGCCAGCAGCCAAGAAAGAAGGGGCGCCGCCAAAAACATTCAGTACTTC.